This T cell receptor (beta chain) was captured by sequencing in a study of blood T cells in healthy people across ages. Study results and limitations: One million T cells yielded diversity estimates that were considered underestimates. TCR beta diversity tracked closely with naive T cell percentage.

Together with a sample-barcoded 5' primer, a J-beta primer mix was included in a second PCR lasting about 7 to 11 cycles. TCRdb passed the 5' RACE reads through MiXCR, listing each CDR3 protein once. The data hold hundreds of thousands of distinct CDR3 sequences, with 27% observed a single time. With respect to this clonotype: Antigen unknown. A read error is likely, as this CDR3 ends without the conserved phenylalanine or tryptophan.

These same records also appear under a second study, on T cells of mothers and their children. This second study says: All donors were healthy and Caucasian; they were a few mothers and their six children.

Sequences were obtained from blood. This TCR came from a boy between 2 and 10 years old in good health.

CDR3 amino acids: CASRGTGVAYNEQFL. The CDR3 DNA follows: TGTGCCAGCAGGGGGACAGGGGTCGCCTACAATGAGCAGTTCCTC. The V and J genes are TRBV6-5 and TRBJ2-1, with 10 bases lining up with TRBD1. The CDR3 runs to 15 residues. The junction had 4 bases not matched to a gene; V was cut back by 6 bases and J by 2 bases. Germline CDR1 is MNHEY and CDR2 is SVGAGI.